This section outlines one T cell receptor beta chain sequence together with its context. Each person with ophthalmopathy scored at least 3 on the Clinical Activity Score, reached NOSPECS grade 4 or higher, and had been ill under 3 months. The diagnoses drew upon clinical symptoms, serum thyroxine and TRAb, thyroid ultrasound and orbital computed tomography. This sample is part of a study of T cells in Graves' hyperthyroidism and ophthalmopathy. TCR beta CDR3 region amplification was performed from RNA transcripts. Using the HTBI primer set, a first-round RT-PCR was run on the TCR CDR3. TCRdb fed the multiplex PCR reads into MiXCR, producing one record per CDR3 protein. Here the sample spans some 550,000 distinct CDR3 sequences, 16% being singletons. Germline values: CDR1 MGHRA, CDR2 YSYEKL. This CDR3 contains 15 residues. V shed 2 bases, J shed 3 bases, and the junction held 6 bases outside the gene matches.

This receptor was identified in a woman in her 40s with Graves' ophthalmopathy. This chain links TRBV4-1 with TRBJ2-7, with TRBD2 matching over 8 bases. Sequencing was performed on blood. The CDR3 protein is CASSQLVTSDYEQYF. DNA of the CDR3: TGCGCCAGCAGCCAACTCGTGACTAGCGACTACGAGCAGTACTTC.